The present T cell receptor beta chain was sequenced within a study of PD-1 blockade in classical Hodgkin lymphoma (dated by TCRdb to 2018 to 2021). About the study as a whole: Nivolumab dosing was 3 mg/kg intravenously every 2 weeks, continuing until either disease progression or unacceptable toxicity. The study used TCR beta sequencing and CyTOF to define a peripheral blood immune signature of response to PD-1 blockade in classical Hodgkin lymphoma. Findings and caveats that apply to the study as a whole: A significant rise by C4D1 was seen in CD4+ but not CD8+ TCR diversity (p=0.0027 vs p=0.16), with the rise being most apparent in complete responders (p=0.02). The study covered only a single clinical trial cohort, and the causes of the repertoire differences, possibly disease activity or prior therapy, were still not defined. Among trial patients, those achieving complete response had baseline diversity similar to that of newly diagnosed patients, while diversity was significantly lower in partial responders and progressors. Lower diversity was observed in patients in whom nivolumab was started less than 1 year after ASCT, and these patients were excluded from later analyses so that confounding by immune reconstitution would be avoided. Baseline TCR diversity was reported to be lower in newly diagnosed patients than in healthy donors and to be lower still in relapsed/refractory patients.

V is trimmed back by 7 bases and J by 3 bases, and the junction contains 11 bases that no gene match accounts for. In the germline V gene, CDR1 corresponds to MNHNS and CDR2 to SASEGT. The CDR3 measures 15 amino acids from cysteine to phenylalanine. Solely the CDR3 DNA is kept, with 45 bases framed from the first base. The time point label of this sample denotes: cycle 1 day 1 (C1D1), immediately before nivolumab initiation. Every trial patient had relapsed after autologous stem cell transplantation, and cohorts A, B and C differed in prior brentuximab vedotin exposure. The trial cohort comprised a few dozen patients with relapsed/refractory classical Hodgkin lymphoma whose best overall responses were complete response, partial response or progressive disease. Trial patients were treated with single-agent nivolumab in the multi-cohort phase II CheckMate 205 trial. An independent review committee assessed best overall response by applying the 2007 International Working Group response criteria. Trial PBMCs were collected immediately before nivolumab initiation (C1D1) and during therapy at cycle 2 day 1 and cycle 4 day 1. Peripheral blood was collected in 8 mL Vacutainer Cell Preparation Tubes, from which PBMCs were isolated by centrifugation and then cryopreserved.

As concerns this clone: What antigen it recognizes has not been identified. Base qualities are not recorded, but no much larger clone differs from it by a single base.

Genomic DNA was isolated using the Qiagen DNeasy kit from unsorted PBMCs as well as from negatively selected CD4+ and CD8+ fractions. Amplification of TCR beta CDR3 regions was done by immunoSEQ multiplex PCR with primers that anneal to V and J segments. A synthetic immune receptor repertoire was used to minimize amplification bias, and any remaining bias was removed computationally after sequencing. Per the source publication's procedure: Custom Python scripts were used to quantify repertoire diversity as the Shannon entropy index. Unsorted, CD4+ and CD8+ repertoires were analyzed separately, except in combined analyses where CD4+ and CD8+ sequences were merged in silico. Clonal expansion was defined as at least a 2-fold frequency increase after treatment relative to C1D1, with a pseudocount of 0.5 for undetected baseline clones. Singleton clones were defined as clones with 0 or 1 copy at C1D1, and non-singleton clones were defined as clones with 2 or more copies. By matching protein sequences in sorted samples from the same patient, clones expanded in unsorted samples were annotated as CD4+, CD8+ or unknown. Wilcoxon tests were applied to paired samples to test diversity changes from C1D1 to C4D1. This is the immuneACCESS table as TCRdb keeps it, with only in-frame sequences that have V and J called. A part of the clones is gone; compared with another copy, unresolved V genes explain less than half, and the rest is unexplained. V, J and clone size derive from that table, while D and trimming were established from the DNA sequence. This sample has more than 20,000 clones in its table, and approximately 84% of those were observed once. The leading ten clones occupy around 2.7% of the sample.

Recombination linked TRBV6-1 to TRBJ1-2; the junction holds 7 bases that match TRBD1. The sequences come from peripheral blood mononuclear cells (PBMCs), collected at baseline. This TCR derives from a human donor with classical Hodgkin lymphoma. The nucleotide sequence reads as follows: TGTGCCAGCAAGAAGGACCCAGGGGGACACTATGGCTACACCTTC. This translates into CASKKDPGGHYGYTF.